The 7 T cell receptor beta chains in this list originate from one sample, sequenced in a study of cytomegalovirus exposure and HLA in healthy donors. Use of 60 Vbeta and 13 Jbeta primers characterized the PCR. Only in-frame clones appear in the TCRdb table, and some are missing; sequencing was by immunoSEQ multiplex PCR. Counted here are around 200,000 clones, just over 75% occurring once; the ten biggest clones make up 1.5% to 2%. The sequenced sample was PBMCs. All receptors come from a man aged 25-45 years in good health and CMV-seronegative.

Regarding this clone: A junction end diverges from the germline sequence, so it may reflect a read error. V is TRBV25-1 and J is TRBJ2-7, with a tentative D call TRBD1 (6 bases). This CDR3 region has 12 residues. Per germline, CDR1 MGHDK and CDR2 SYGVNS. The CDR3 sequence is CASSDPGHSINF. The CDR3 region has the DNA TGTGCCAGCAGTGACCCGGGACATAGCATTAACTTC.

V usage is TRBV4-2 and J usage is TRBJ2-1; the match to TRBD2 covers 7 bases. The CDR3 runs to 16 residues. With V trimmed by 0 bases and J by 2 bases, 4 bases remained unmatched. CDR1 is LGHNA, CDR2 YNFKEQ, per germline. CDR3 protein: CASSQDGGNAYNEQFF. The CDR3 bases are TGTGCCAGCAGCCAAGACGGGGGGAACGCCTACAATGAGCAGTTCTTC.

V is TRBV18 and J is TRBJ2-7; 11 bases map to TRBD2. With 6 bases clipped from V and 4 bases from J, the junction kept 5 bases outside the gene matches. Germline V gene sequence: CDR1 KGHSH, CDR2 LQKENI. The CDR3 totals 14 residues. The CDR3 nucleotides are TGTGCCAGCTCCCTGGGACTAGCGGAATACGAGCAGTACTTC. The encoded protein is CASSLGLAEYEQYF.

This chain joins TRBV4-1 and TRBJ2-7; no clear D. The CDR3 covers 15 residues. Germline V gives CDR1 MGHRA, CDR2 YSYEKL. With 0 bases removed from V and 4 bases from J, the gap between germline ends came to 13 bases. The CDR3 sequence is CASSQDYPTFYEQYF. The CDR3 DNA sequence: TGCGCCAGCAGCCAAGACTACCCTACCTTTTACGAGCAGTACTTC.

This rearrangement joins TRBV19 to TRBJ1-5; a weak D match, TRBD1 (6 bases). Germline loops: CDR1 LNHDA, CDR2 SQIVND (reference sequence). This CDR3 contains 15 residues. The ends were cut back, 7 bases at V and 3 bases at J, with 16 bases in the middle. Here the CDR3 reads CASTLGGVYNQPQHF. The CDR3 region has the DNA TGTGCCAGTACCCTAGGGGGGGTTTACAATCAGCCCCAGCATTTT.

This clone came up once. The chain has TRBV28 and TRBJ1-5, with 10 bases lining up with TRBD1. J was trimmed by 4 bases and V by 6 bases; bases with no gene match: 6. The CDR3 spans 15 residues. Germline assignment: CDR1 MDHEN and CDR2 SYDVKM. The CDR3 here is CASRPGTGANQPQHF. CDR3 nucleotides: TGTGCCAGCAGGCCCGGGACAGGGGCGAATCAGCCCCAGCATTTT.

The chain recombines TRBV27 with TRBJ2-7; tentatively, D is TRBD1 (5 bases). Trimming shortened V by 2 bases and J by 3 bases, and 11 bases separated the two germline ends. This CDR3 is built from 14 residues. In germline, CDR1 is MNHEY, CDR2 SMNVEV (reference sequence). The CDR3 is CASSLQGRRYEQYF. Written as DNA, the CDR3 is TGTGCCAGCAGTTTACAGGGCCGACGCTACGAGCAGTACTTC.